The present TCR beta chain was sequenced within a study of OX40 agonist ivuxolimab in advanced cancers. For the study at large: Ivuxolimab was delivered to patients intravenously every 2 weeks at doses spanning 0.01 to 10 mg/kg. Overall study results and limits: Both CD4+ and CD8+ T cell populations in blood had undergone clonal expansion by week 6 at 0.1 to 3.0 mg/kg.

As for this clone: Its antigen is not identified.

Libraries were prepared by immunoSEQ multiplex PCR; TCRdb keeps only in-frame clonotypes and omits some of them. The profile shows 65,000 to 75,000 clones, about nine tenths of them singletons. Per germline, CDR1 MNHGY and CDR2 SVAAGI. The CDR3 sequence is 15 residues long. V was clipped by 1 base and J by 2 bases, with 12 bases between them. The rearrangement joins TRBV6-9 to TRBJ2-7; D gene ambiguous. This material consisted of CD4+ or CD8+ T cells sorted from blood, taken in a trial of the OX40 agonist ivuxolimab. The TCR was taken from an adult with an advanced solid tumor such as melanoma, head and neck, liver or kidney cancer. CDR3 sequence: CASSYWGTAPYEQYF. CDR3 sequence (DNA): TGTGCCAGCAGTTATTGGGGTACGGCCCCCTACGAGCAGTACTTC.